This T cell receptor beta chain came from a study of blood T cell repertoires in COVID-19. Study details: Samples representing acute and convalescent COVID-19 were sourced from the United States, Italy and Spain. Sample material is recorded as cDNA or gDNA derived from T cells, B-cell-depleted T cells, or PBMCs.

V was shortened by 4 bases and J by 3 bases, with 13 bases between the two germline ends. The CDR3 runs 14 residues. The germline gives CDR1 GTSNPN, CDR2 SVGIG (reference sequence). In the original workflow: Using reference gene primer amplification, nucleated cell counts were estimated. The protocol was immunoSEQ multiplex PCR, while the TCRdb copy is restricted to in-frame clones and leaves out a portion. V and J calls and clone size follow that table, whereas D and trimming were derived from the DNA. The sample shows tens of thousands of clones, 87% of them seen only once. Specimen: peripheral blood. This clonotype was obtained from a man in his fifties or sixties with acute or convalescent COVID-19. This chain links TRBV30 with TRBJ1-3; D possibly corresponds to TRBD1 (6 bases). The CDR3 coding sequence is TGTGCCTGGACCCGCAGGGGAATTGGAAACACCATATATTTT. As protein: CAWTRRGIGNTIYF.